A single sample is the source of the 18 T cell receptor beta chains below, sequenced in a study of T cell repertoires in cytomegalovirus infection. TCRdb itself ran the reads through MiXCR, one entry per CDR3 protein. Seen here are hundreds of thousands of distinct CDR3 sequences, about 42% observed once, and the top ten hold 43%. For these TCRs, the target antigens are not known. Here the sequenced sample was cultured PBMCs, taken from culture after CMV antigen stimulation. These receptors came from a human donor in good health (CMV status not recorded). Some clones in this sample may be carry-over from other donors' samples.

The J gene is TRBJ2-3, the V gene TRBV25-1, with a possible D match to TRBD1 (5 bases). The CDR3 spans 15 residues. The germline V gene has CDR1 MGHDK and CDR2 SYGVNS. V was shortened by 5 bases and J by 0 bases, with 12 bases between the two germline ends. The CDR3 bases are TGTGCCAGCAGTCTCAGGGTTAGAAGCACAGATACGCAGTATTTT. Amino acids: CASSLRVRSTDTQYF. The whole variable domain, remainder taken from reference TRBV25-1 and TRBJ2-3, is EADIYQTPRYLVIGTGKKITLECSQTMGHDKMYWYQQDPGMELHLIHYSYGVNSTEKGDLSSESTVSRIRTEHFPLTLESARPSHTSQYLCASSLRVRSTDTQYFGPGTRLTVL.

The V and J genes are TRBV20-1 and TRBJ2-1; no firm D call. Trimming stripped 6 bases from V and 1 base from J, with 13 bases between. Germline V lookup: CDR1 DFQATT, CDR2 SNEGSKA (reference sequence). The CDR3 contains 14 residues. CDR3: CSAVPARSYNEQFF. The CDR3 DNA follows: TGCAGTGCCGTACCCGCTAGGTCCTACAATGAGCAGTTCTTC.

The V gene is TRBV5-1, the J gene TRBJ2-7; TRBD2 might be the D (6 bases). This CDR3 is built from 15 residues. Germline loops: CDR1 SGHRS, CDR2 YFSETQ. V lost 4 bases and J 2 bases, leaving 16 bases between the germline ends. CDR3 DNA: TGCGCCAGCAGCCTCGTTAGCGGCGTTACCTACGAGCAGTACTTC. It yields the protein CASSLVSGVTYEQYF.

This clonotype was seen a few times. CDR3 sequence (DNA): TGTGCCAGCACCTTATTATGGGATCTTCCCGCCTCCTACAATGAGCAGTTCTTC. Its protein product is CASTLLWDLPASYNEQFF. The J gene is TRBJ2-1, the V gene TRBV6-2 or TRBV6-3; no definite D call. V was shortened by 7 bases and J by 0 bases, with 22 bases between the two germline ends. Per the germline V gene, CDR1 is MNHEY and CDR2 is SVGEGT. The CDR3 loop spans 18 amino acids.

The rearrangement uses TRBV4-1 and TRBJ1-1; D gene unclear. The CDR3 is 14 amino acids. Germline V gene lookup returns CDR1 MGHRA and CDR2 YSYEKL. Trimming removed 1 base at V and 1 base at J, with 7 bases between. CDR3 protein: CASSQVWENTEAFF. CDR3 nucleotides: TGCGCCAGCAGCCAAGTGTGGGAGAACACTGAAGCTTTCTTT.

The table lists this clonotype with a few counts. This chain connects TRBV7-8 to TRBJ2-1; TRBD1 matches 7 bases. Looked up from germline, CDR1 is SGHVS and CDR2 is FQNEAQ. V lost 5 bases, J lost 2 bases, and 3 bases stayed unmatched. CDR3 size: 14 residues. The CDR3 sequence: CASSPQGTYNEQFF. CDR3 in DNA: TGTGCCAGCAGCCCACAGGGGACCTACAATGAGCAGTTCTTC.

The V and J genes are TRBV10-3 and TRBJ2-3, with 7 bases aligning to TRBD1. J lost 4 bases, V lost 6 bases, and 4 bases had no gene match. CDR1 ENHRY and CDR2 SYGVKD come from the germline V gene. CDR3 length: 13 amino acids. The CDR3 region is CAISPGTADTQYF. As DNA, the CDR3 is TGTGCCATCAGCCCGGGGACAGCAGATACGCAGTATTTT.

The chain combines TRBV5-6 with TRBJ1-4; 7 nucleotides agree with TRBD1. V lost 1 base, J lost 10 bases, and 7 bases stayed unmatched. The CDR3 is made up of 14 amino acids. Per the germline V gene, CDR1 is SGHDT and CDR2 is YYEEEE. CDR3 sequence: CASSLTGVRGKLFF. CDR3 coding DNA: TGTGCCAGCAGCTTGACAGGGGTCCGAGGAAAACTGTTTTTT.

This CDR3 is CASSSLTSGGVHEQFF. The CDR3 DNA is TGTGCCAGCAGCTCCCTGACTAGCGGGGGGGTACATGAGCAGTTCTTC. The gene calls are TRBV27 and TRBJ2-1; TRBD2 matches 14 bases. V shed 6 bases, J shed 8 bases, and the junction held 9 bases outside the gene matches. The CDR3 is made up of 16 amino acids. CDR1 and CDR2 from the germline V gene are MNHEY and SMNVEV (reference sequence).

CDR3 sequence reads: CASSLSSGRGETQYF. As DNA, the CDR3 is TGTGCCAGCAGCTTGTCTAGCGGGCGTGGAGAGACCCAGTACTTC. The V gene is TRBV5-4, the J gene TRBJ2-5; 8 nucleotides line up with TRBD2. Germline V gives CDR1 SGHNT, CDR2 YYREEE (reference sequence). V was pared by 1 base and J by 4 bases, with 6 bases of the junction left unmatched. The CDR3 sequence is 15 residues long.

The rearrangement uses TRBV10-3 and TRBJ2-1; 10 nucleotides match TRBD2. Germline trimming cut 10 bases from V and 7 bases from J; bases unmatched to any gene: 10. This CDR3 comprises 14 residues. The germline V gene has CDR1 ENHRY and CDR2 SYGVKD. The DNA for the CDR3 is TGTGCCACCCGAGCGGGAGGGCCCAGGAATGAGCAGTTCTTC. Encoded protein: CATRAGGPRNEQFF.

This clonotype appeared a few times. The V and J genes are TRBV7-8 and TRBJ2-1; D gene ambiguous. Deletions cut 5 bases from V and 3 bases from J, with 23 bases between. The germline V gene encodes CDR1 SGHVS and CDR2 FQNEAQ. This CDR3 comprises 18 residues. In nucleotides, the CDR3 is TGTGCCAGCAGCCCCCCCTTAAGGCTGGCTAGTGTCTACAATGAGCAGTTCTTC. Amino acid sequence: CASSPPLRLASVYNEQFF.

This rearrangement joins TRBV15 to TRBJ2-7, with D possibly being TRBD1 or TRBD2 (5 bases each). Trimming cost V 4 bases and J 1 base, with 20 bases left between them. The germline gives CDR1 LNHNV, CDR2 YYDKDF (reference sequence). The CDR3 is 17 residues long. The CDR3 protein is CATSIFPRTGRSYEQYF. The DNA for the CDR3 is TGTGCCACCAGCATCTTCCCCCGGACGGGGCGTTCCTACGAGCAGTACTTC.

V and J are TRBV7-6 and TRBJ1-1; 10 nucleotides match TRBD1. J gave up 5 bases and V 1 base, and 7 bases lay outside the gene matches. CDR1 SGHVS and CDR2 FNYEAQ come from the germline V gene. The CDR3 extends over 16 amino acids. The CDR3 is CASSLVGTGAGTEAFF. CDR3 DNA: TGTGCCAGCAGCTTAGTCGGGACAGGGGCTGGGACTGAAGCTTTCTTT.

The chain couples TRBV12-3 or TRBV12-4 to TRBJ2-6; D is perhaps TRBD2 (5 bases). This CDR3 comprises 21 residues. Trimming cost V 3 bases and J 0 bases, with 24 bases left between them. CDR3: CASSFRSHPTGLHSGANVLTF. The DNA of the CDR3 is TGTGCCAGCAGTTTTAGGTCCCACCCGACGGGGTTGCACTCTGGGGCCAACGTCCTGACTTTC.

V is TRBV5-6 and J is TRBJ2-1; 7 positions agree with TRBD2. The CDR3 is made up of 15 amino acids. Unmatched junction bases numbered 8, after V lost 1 base and J lost 7 bases. Germline V lookup: CDR1 SGHDT, CDR2 YYEEEE. CDR3 region: CASSLWSLAENEQFF. For the CDR3, the DNA is TGTGCCAGCAGCTTGTGGTCGCTAGCGGAGAATGAGCAGTTCTTC.

V is TRBV27 and J is TRBJ2-4; D call uncertain. The CDR3 runs to 14 residues. Germline CDR1 is MNHEY and CDR2 is SMNVEV (reference sequence). Trimming pared 3 bases from V and 7 bases from J, leaving 13 bases between. CDR3 protein: CASSFRRLANIQYF. The CDR3 DNA is TGTGCCAGCAGTTTCCGTCGCCTGGCGAACATTCAGTACTTC.

The chain couples TRBV7-2 to TRBJ1-6, with D perhaps matching TRBD1 (5 bases). CDR3 length equals 13 residues. The V end lost 4 bases, the J end lost 7 bases, and 8 bases lay between the germline ends. Germline V CDR1 and CDR2: SGHTA, FQGNSA. The CDR3 protein is CASSSNRNSPLHF. CDR3 nucleotide sequence: TGTGCCAGCAGCTCCAACAGGAATTCACCCCTCCACTTT.